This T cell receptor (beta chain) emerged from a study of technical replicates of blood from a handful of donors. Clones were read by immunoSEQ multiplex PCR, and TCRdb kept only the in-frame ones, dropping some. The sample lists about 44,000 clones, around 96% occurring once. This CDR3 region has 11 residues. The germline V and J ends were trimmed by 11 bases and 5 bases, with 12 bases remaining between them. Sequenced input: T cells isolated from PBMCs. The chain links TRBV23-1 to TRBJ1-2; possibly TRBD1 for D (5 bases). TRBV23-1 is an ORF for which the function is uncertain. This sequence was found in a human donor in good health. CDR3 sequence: CAFRVEYGYTF. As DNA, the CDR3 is TGCGCCTTCAGGGTGGAATATGGCTACACCTTC.